The present entry profiles one TCR beta chain with its context. This is likely a read error, given that the CDR3 carries no conserved phenylalanine or tryptophan at its end. This record comes from a study of tumor and adjacent non-tumor tissue in lung cancer. Study context: Some 4.1 million productive TCRbeta reads were obtained per sample on average.

Germline lookup yields CDR1 SQVTM and CDR2 ANQGSEA. The V segment lost 4 bases and the J segment 9 bases; nucleotides outside the gene matches: 14. The length of the CDR3 is 15 residues. RNA was extracted from bulk tissue without any cell sorting. Three rounds of nested PCR, following a modified ARM-PCR protocol, produced the TCRbeta library. TCRdb re-derived calls from the multiplex PCR reads in MiXCR, one entry per CDR3 protein. Here the sample spans tens of thousands of distinct CDR3 sequences, approximately 65% being singletons. The sequence derives from a man aged 55 to 70 with non-small cell lung cancer. V and J are TRBV29-1 and TRBJ2-2, with 7 bases aligning to TRBD2. Sequenced material: lung tumor tissue. This CDR3 reads CSVVLGAGANRELFL. The CDR3 DNA sequence: TGCAGCGTTGTCCTGGGCGCGGGAGCTAATCGGGAGCTGTTTCTT.